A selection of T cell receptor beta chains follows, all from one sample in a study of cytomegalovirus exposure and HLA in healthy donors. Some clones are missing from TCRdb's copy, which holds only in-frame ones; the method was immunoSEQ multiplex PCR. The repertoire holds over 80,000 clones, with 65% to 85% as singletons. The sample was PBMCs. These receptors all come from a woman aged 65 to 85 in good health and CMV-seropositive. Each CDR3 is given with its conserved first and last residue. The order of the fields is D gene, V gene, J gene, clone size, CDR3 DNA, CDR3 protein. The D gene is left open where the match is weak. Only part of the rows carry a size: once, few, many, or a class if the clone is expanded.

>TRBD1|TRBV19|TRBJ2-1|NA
TGTGCCAGTAGTATAGTGCCTAGCGCAGGGGGCGAGCAGTTCTTC
CASSIVPSAGGEQFF
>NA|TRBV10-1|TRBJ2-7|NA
TGCGCCAGCAGTGAGCTGGGGCCCTCGGGCGAGCAGTACTTC
CASSELGPSGEQYF
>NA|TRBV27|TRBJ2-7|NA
TGTGCCAGCAGTCAACCCGGGATAACCTACGAGCAGTACTTC
CASSQPGITYEQYF
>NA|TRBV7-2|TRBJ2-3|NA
TGTGCCAGCGAGGCAAGCACAGATACGCAGTATTTT
CASEASTDTQYF
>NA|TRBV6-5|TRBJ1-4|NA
TGTGCCAGCAGGGGCGTTGCAACTAATGAAAAACTGTTTTTT
CASRGVATNEKLFF
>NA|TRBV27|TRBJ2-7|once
TGTGCCAGCAGTTTAGGGCAGGGATATCCCTACGAGCAGTACTTC
CASSLGQGYPYEQYF
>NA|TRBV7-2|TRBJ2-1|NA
TGTGCCAGCAGCTTAGCCAGGGGTTCAAGGGGTGAGCAGTTCTTC
CASSLARGSRGEQFF
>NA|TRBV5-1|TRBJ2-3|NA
TGCGCCAGCAGCTTCCCCGGAGAGGATACGCAGTATTTT
CASSFPGEDTQYF
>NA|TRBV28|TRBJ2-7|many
TGTGCCAGCAGTTTATTTTCGTCTCGGTTGTTTATCTCCTACGAGCAGTACTTC
CASSLFSSRLFISYEQYF
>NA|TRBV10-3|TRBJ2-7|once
TGTGCCATCAGTGCCGACATCTCCTACGAGCAGTACTTC
CAISADISYEQYF
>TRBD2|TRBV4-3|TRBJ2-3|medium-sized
TGCGCCAGCAGCCAAGATCCAGCGGGGGAAGGGGATACGCAGTATTTT
CASSQDPAGEGDTQYF
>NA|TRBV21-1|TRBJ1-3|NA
TGTGCCAGCAGCACCGGAGGAACTACGACGCGCCTCTCTGGAAACACCATATATTTT
CASSTGGTTTRLSGNTIYF
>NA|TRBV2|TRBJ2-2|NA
TGTGCCAGCATGGGACATAACACCGGGGAGCTGTTTTTT
CASMGHNTGELFF
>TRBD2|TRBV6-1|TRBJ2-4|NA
TGTGCCACCCGGGGGGGTGGAGAATACATTCAGTACTTC
CATRGGGEYIQYF
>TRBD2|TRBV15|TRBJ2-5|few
TGTGCCACCAGCCTAGCGGGTGGTGAGACCCAGTACTTC
CATSLAGGETQYF
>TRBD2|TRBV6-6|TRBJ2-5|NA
TGTGCCGGGGGGTGGGCCCCCGGGAGGCAAGAGACCCAGTACTTC
CAGGWAPGRQETQYF
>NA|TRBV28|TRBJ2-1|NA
TGTGCCAGCAGTTCCGGCTCCTACAATGAGCAGTTCTTC
CASSSGSYNEQFF
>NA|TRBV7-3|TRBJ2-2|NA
TGTGCCAGCAGCCCACAGCTTGCCGGGGAGCTGTTTTTT
CASSPQLAGELFF
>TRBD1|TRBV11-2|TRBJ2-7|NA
TGTGCCAGCAGCCTGGGACAGAGGGGCACCTACGAGCAGTACTTC
CASSLGQRGTYEQYF
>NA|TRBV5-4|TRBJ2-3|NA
TGTGCCAGCAGCGATAGTAATCTCGGGGCAGATACGCAGTATTTT
CASSDSNLGADTQYF
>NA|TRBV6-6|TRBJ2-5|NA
TGTGCCAGCAGTTTCATGGGGCCGGAGACCCAGTACTTC
CASSFMGPETQYF
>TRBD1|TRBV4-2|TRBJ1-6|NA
TGTGCCAGCAGCGCAGAGGTTGACAGGGGAGGATCACCCCTCCACTTT
CASSAEVDRGGSPLHF
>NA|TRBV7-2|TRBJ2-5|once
TGTGCCAGCAGAGCTACAGGGCTGGGGGAGACCCAGTACTTC
CASRATGLGETQYF
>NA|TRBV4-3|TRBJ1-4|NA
TGCGCCAGCAGCCAGGGGACGGCGGGGACTTATGAAAAACTGTTTTTT
CASSQGTAGTYEKLFF
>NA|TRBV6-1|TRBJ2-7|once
TGTGCCAGCCTGGGAGATTTGGGCGAGCAGTACTTC
CASLGDLGEQYF
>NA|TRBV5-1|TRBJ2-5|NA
TGCGCCAGCAGCTTTCAAGGGGGAGGGCAAGAGACCCAGTACTTC
CASSFQGGGQETQYF
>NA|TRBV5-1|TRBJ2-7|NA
TGCGCCAGCAGCTCCGACGGGGGGCGAATGAACGAGCAGTACTTC
CASSSDGGRMNEQYF
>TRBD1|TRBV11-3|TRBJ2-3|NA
TGTGCCAGCAGCTTATCGGGGACAGAAACAGATACGCAGTATTTT
CASSLSGTETDTQYF
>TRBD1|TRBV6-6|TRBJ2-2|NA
TGTGCCAGCAGCCCTGACAGGGGATGGATCGGGGAGCTGTTTTTT
CASSPDRGWIGELFF
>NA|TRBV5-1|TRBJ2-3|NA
TGCGCCAGCAGCTTGGCCGGAGATACGCAGTATTTT
CASSLAGDTQYF
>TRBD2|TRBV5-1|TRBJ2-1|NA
TGCGCCAGCAGCCTGGGACTAGCGGGAGGGCCCGGCAATGAGCAGTTCTTC
CASSLGLAGGPGNEQFF
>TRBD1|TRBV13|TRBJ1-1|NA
TGTGCCAGCAGCCCCTGGGGGACAGGAAACACTGAAGCTTTCTTT
CASSPWGTGNTEAFF
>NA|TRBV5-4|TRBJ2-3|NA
TGTGCCAGCAGCCCCGGGACTGGTTCCACAGATACGCAGTATTTT
CASSPGTGSTDTQYF
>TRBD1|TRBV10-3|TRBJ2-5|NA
TGTGCCATCAGTGTGACAGGGGGGGAGACCCAGTACTTC
CAISVTGGETQYF
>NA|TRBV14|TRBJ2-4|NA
TGTGCCAGCAGCGAAAGGGGGATGGGGGCCAAAAACATTCAGTACTTC
CASSERGMGAKNIQYF
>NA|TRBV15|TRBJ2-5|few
TGTGCCACCAGCAGAGGTCCCCTTGGACAGGGAGGGGAGACCCAGTACTTC
CATSRGPLGQGGETQYF
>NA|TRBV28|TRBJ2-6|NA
TGTGTCGAGGCTCGAGCAGGGGAGGGGGCTGGGGCCAACGTCCTGACTTTC
CVEARAGEGAGANVLTF
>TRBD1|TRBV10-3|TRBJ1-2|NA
TGTGCCATCAGCAGGGGGGTCTATGGCTACACCTTC
CAISRGVYGYTF
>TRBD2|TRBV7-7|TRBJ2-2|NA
TGTGCTAGCAGCCCCACTAGCGGGGGGGTCGGGGAGCTGTTTTTT
CASSPTSGGVGELFF
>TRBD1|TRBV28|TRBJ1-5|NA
TGTGCCAGCAGTTTATTAGGTTGGGGACAGGGGCTCAATCAGCCCCAGCATTTT
CASSLLGWGQGLNQPQHF
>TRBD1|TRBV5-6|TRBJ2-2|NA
TGTGCCAGCAGCCCGACAGGGGGACACACCGGGGAGCTGTTTTTT
CASSPTGGHTGELFF
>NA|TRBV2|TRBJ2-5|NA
TGTGCCAGCAGTGGCAGCGCGGAGACCCAGTACTTC
CASSGSAETQYF
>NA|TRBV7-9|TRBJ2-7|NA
TGTGCCAGCAGCTTGGGCGGGAAGGGAAGCTCCTACGAGCAGTACTTC
CASSLGGKGSSYEQYF
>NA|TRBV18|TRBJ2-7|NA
TGTGCCAGCTCACCAAGGAGGGACTCCTACGAGCAGTACTTC
CASSPRRDSYEQYF
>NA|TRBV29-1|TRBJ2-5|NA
TGCAGCGTTGTTGGGGGCGCCGGCCAAGAGACCCAGTACTTC
CSVVGGAGQETQYF
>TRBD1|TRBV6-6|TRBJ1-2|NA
TGTGCCAGCAGCCACGCCGACAGGGGGTCTCATGGCTACACCTTC
CASSHADRGSHGYTF
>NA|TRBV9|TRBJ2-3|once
TGTGCCAGCAGCGTAGTTGGGGGCGCCCGCCCAGATACGCAGTATTTT
CASSVVGGARPDTQYF
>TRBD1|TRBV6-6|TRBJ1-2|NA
TGTGCCAGCAGTTCCAGCGGGACAGGGGGCAGAGGCTACACCTTC
CASSSSGTGGRGYTF
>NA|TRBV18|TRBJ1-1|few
TGTGCCAGCTCCCCACAACACAACATGAACACTGAAGCTTTCTTT
CASSPQHNMNTEAFF
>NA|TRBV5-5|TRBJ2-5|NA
TGTGCCAGCAGAAGATCATACGCCGACAGGCTCGTGAAAGAGACCCAGTACTTC
CASRRSYADRLVKETQYF
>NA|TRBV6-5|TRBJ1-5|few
TGTGCCAGCAGTTACTCGAAACAGGGAAATCAGCCCCAGCATTTT
CASSYSKQGNQPQHF
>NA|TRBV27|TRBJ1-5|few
TGTGCCAGCATTCCAAGGGGTCAGCCCCAGCATTTT
CASIPRGQPQHF